The 27 T cell receptor beta chains presented below share a single source sample, sequenced in a study of cytomegalovirus exposure and HLA in healthy donors. Use of 60 Vbeta and 13 Jbeta primers characterized the PCR. The method was immunoSEQ multiplex PCR; TCRdb's version includes in-frame clones alone and lacks a portion of them. The data show 110,000 to 150,000 clones, with roughly 80% seen just once and 8.8% held by the top ten. Source material: PBMCs. The receptors shown here come from a woman aged 45-60 years in good health and CMV-seropositive.

The chain recombines TRBV9 with TRBJ2-7; 9 bases match TRBD1. The CDR3 loop spans 15 amino acids. Germline V CDR1 and CDR2: SGDLS, YYNGEE. V lost 4 bases, J lost 4 bases, and 9 bases stayed unmatched. The CDR3 sequence is CASSTSGTGIYEQYF. The CDR3 DNA follows: TGTGCCAGCAGCACCTCCGGGACAGGGATTTACGAGCAGTACTTC.

The CDR3 nucleotides are TGTGCCTGGACCGGTCTGCCCAATTCACCCCTCCACTTT. It translates to CAWTGLPNSPLHF. The genes are TRBV30 and TRBJ1-6; no reliable D call. This CDR3 spans 13 amino acids. V shed 4 bases and J shed 7 bases, with 11 bases lying between them. Germline lookup yields CDR1 GTSNPN and CDR2 SVGIG (reference sequence).

This chain joins TRBV12-5 and TRBJ2-5; 8 bases are a match to TRBD1. The CDR3 sequence is 14 residues long. V dropped 5 bases and J dropped 1; count of bases not matched to a gene: 3. CDR1 and CDR2 from the germline V gene are LGHNT and FRNRAP. CDR3 region: CASGVDRGQETQYF. In nucleotides, the CDR3 is TGTGCTAGTGGTGTAGACAGGGGCCAAGAGACCCAGTACTTC.

The chain recombines TRBV6-5 with TRBJ2-5; 7 positions match TRBD1. Judging by the DNA end, TRBJ2-7 fits better; the J call may be wrong. CDR1 is MNHEY and CDR2 is SVGAGI in the germline V gene. CDR3 size: 15 residues. CDR3 sequence (DNA): TGTGCCAGCAGCCGCGTTTTGGGACAGACCTACGAGCAGTACTTC. It is translated as CASSRVLGQTYEQYF.

The CDR3 is CASSITGKGNTIYF. Here the CDR3 DNA reads TGTGCCAGTAGTATAACAGGGAAGGGAAACACCATATATTTT. This sequence joins TRBV19 and TRBJ1-3; TRBD1 is a possible D gene (6 bases). Trimming removed 2 bases from V and 4 bases from J, with 9 bases in between. CDR1 and CDR2 (germline): LNHDA, SQIVND (reference sequence). The CDR3 has 14 residues.

This chain links TRBV10-3 with TRBJ1-1, with TRBD1 matching 8 bases. Germline CDR1 is ENHRY and CDR2 is SYGVKD. V shed 6 bases and J 0 bases; nucleotides not matched to a gene: 0. CDR3 size: 13 residues. The CDR3 sequence is CAIRGQVNTEAFF. CDR3 coding DNA: TGTGCCATCAGGGGACAGGTGAACACTGAAGCTTTCTTT.

This chain links TRBV29-1 with TRBJ1-3, with no clear D. Trimming left V 4 bases short and J 0 bases short, with 7 bases between. The CDR3 spans 13 residues. CDR1 and CDR2 from the germline V gene are SQVTM and ANQGSEA. Written as DNA, the CDR3 is TGCAGCGTTGGCGCTACCTCTGGAAACACCATATATTTT. This sequence encodes CSVGATSGNTIYF.

This clone was counted a single time. J is TRBJ2-7 and V is TRBV28; maybe TRBD1 (6 bases). The CDR3 has 14 amino acids. Germline V gene sequence: CDR1 MDHEN, CDR2 SYDVKM. V lost 6 bases to trimming and J lost 3 bases, with 15 bases between them. CDR3 in amino acids: CASRATGRDYEQYF. The CDR3 DNA follows: TGTGCCAGCAGGGCTACAGGGCGCGACTACGAGCAGTACTTC.

This rearrangement joins TRBV6-1 to TRBJ1-5, with 11 bases matching TRBD1. Per the germline V gene, CDR1 is MNHNS and CDR2 is SASEGT. Unmatched junction bases numbered 5, after V lost 6 bases and J lost 4 bases. CDR3 length equals 15 residues. The CDR3 reads CASRSGTGGNQPQHF. The CDR3 coding sequence is TGTGCCAGCAGGTCTGGGACAGGGGGAAATCAGCCCCAGCATTTT.

The count of this clone is one. The chain recombines TRBV28 with TRBJ2-7, with D tentatively TRBD2 (6 bases). Between the trimmed V and J ends, which lost 7 bases and 7 bases, there was a span of 20 bases. The CDR3 runs to 14 residues. Germline loops: CDR1 MDHEN, CDR2 SYDVKM. This CDR3 reads CASNPSPGGGEQYF. In DNA form, the CDR3 reads TGTGCCAGCAATCCCTCACCTGGTGGAGGGGAGCAGTACTTC.

CDR3 coding DNA: TGCGCCAGCAGTCAATTGACGACAGGGGGCTACGAGCAGTACTTC. The encoded protein is CASSQLTTGGYEQYF. This chain connects TRBV4-1 to TRBJ2-7; TRBD1 agrees at 9 bases. With V trimmed by 6 bases and J by 3 bases, 9 bases remained unmatched. The CDR3 extends over 15 amino acids. The germline CDR1 and CDR2 sequences are MGHRA and YSYEKL.

In this sample, this clone turned up a few times. The chain combines TRBV19 with TRBJ2-5; D not certain. This CDR3 comprises 13 residues. The germline gives CDR1 LNHDA, CDR2 SQIVND (reference sequence). Trimming pared 1 base from V and 5 bases from J, leaving 8 bases between. This chain's CDR3 is CASSIGGPETQYF. CDR3 DNA: TGTGCCAGTAGTATAGGAGGTCCGGAGACCCAGTACTTC.

V gene TRBV6-5 combines with J gene TRBJ2-7, with unresolved D. V dropped 8 bases and J dropped 3 bases, with 14 bases sitting between them. The CDR3 runs 13 residues. Germline lookup yields CDR1 MNHEY and CDR2 SVGAGI. CDR3 region: CASSPQYFYEQYF. Written as DNA, the CDR3 is TGTGCCAGCTCTCCTCAATACTTCTACGAGCAGTACTTC.

In regard to this clone: At one end the junction does not follow the germline gene, possibly because of a read error. This chain joins TRBV7-7 and TRBJ2-5, with D maybe TRBD2 (5 bases). The germline V gene encodes CDR1 SSHAT and CDR2 FNYEAQ (reference sequence). CDR3 length equals 15 residues. The CDR3 sequence is CASSRSWAEGETQYF. CDR3 DNA: TGTGCTAGCAGCCGTTCGTGGGCCGAGGGAGAGACCCAGTACTTC. Drawing the rest from reference TRBV7-7 and TRBJ2-5, the complete variable domain is GAGVSQSPRYKVTKRGQDVTLRCDPISSHATLYWYQQALGQGPEFLTYFNYEAQPDKSGLPSDRFSAERPEGSISTLTIQRTEQRDSAMYRCASSRSWAEGETQYFGPGTRLLVL.

This chain joins TRBV7-8 and TRBJ2-7; 7 nucleotides align to TRBD1. With V trimmed by 1 base and J by 0 bases, 3 bases remained unmatched. This CDR3 has 15 residues. Germline assignment: CDR1 SGHVS and CDR2 FQNEAQ. The CDR3 DNA reads TGTGCCAGCAGCTTAGTGAGGGACAGCTCCTACGAGCAGTACTTC. Its protein product is CASSLVRDSSYEQYF.

The V call is TRBV7-2, the J call TRBJ2-4, with TRBD1 matching over 7 bases. Germline values: CDR1 SGHTA, CDR2 FQGNSA. The CDR3 spans 12 residues. The V segment lost 5 bases and the J segment 9 bases; nucleotides outside the gene matches: 4. CDR3 DNA: TGTGCCAGCAGCCTCCGACAGGGCATTCAGTACTTC. Protein sequence: CASSLRQGIQYF. Drawing the rest from reference TRBV7-2 and TRBJ2-4, the complete variable domain is GAGVSQSPSNKVTEKGKDVELRCDPISGHTALYWYRQSLGQGLEFLIYFQGNSAPDKSGLPSDRFSAERTGGSVSTLTIQRTQQEDSAVYLCASSLRQGIQYFGAGTRLSVL.

This chain connects TRBV30 to TRBJ2-2, with 7 bases aligning to TRBD1. Germline trimming cut 2 bases from V and 3 bases from J; bases unmatched to any gene: 3. The CDR3 loop spans 14 amino acids. The V gene's germline CDR1 is GTSNPN and CDR2 SVGIG (reference sequence). Here the CDR3 reads CAWSIGTDTGELFF. CDR3 sequence (DNA): TGTGCCTGGAGTATCGGGACAGACACCGGGGAGCTGTTTTTT. The full variable domain, its missing parts supplied by reference TRBV30 and TRBJ2-2, is SQTIHQWPATLVQPVGSPLSLECTVEGTSNPNLYWYRQAAGRGLQLLFYSVGIGQISSEVPQNLSASRPQDRQFILSSKKLLLSDSGFYLCAWSIGTDTGELFFGEGSRLTVL.

The V and J genes are TRBV5-1 and TRBJ1-4; D not resolved. This CDR3 contains 13 residues. Trimming stripped 4 bases from V and 8 bases from J, with 12 bases between. Germline V gene sequence: CDR1 SGHRS, CDR2 YFSETQ. CDR3 nucleotides: TGCGCCAGCAGCCGGGAGGGCGGGGAAAAACTGTTTTTT. It yields the protein CASSREGGEKLFF.

This rearrangement joins TRBV10-3 to TRBJ2-5; D is uncertain. V was pared by 8 bases and J by 2 bases, with 12 bases between. Germline V lookup: CDR1 ENHRY, CDR2 SYGVKD. The CDR3 is made up of 13 amino acids. This CDR3 reads CAIAESPQETQYF. In nucleotides, the CDR3 is TGTGCCATCGCGGAGTCTCCTCAAGAGACCCAGTACTTC.

The chain is built from TRBV4-1 and TRBJ2-5; weak D call: TRBD2 (6 bases). The germline V gene has CDR1 MGHRA and CDR2 YSYEKL. CDR3 length equals 15 residues. The V end lost 1 base, the J end lost 7 bases, and 16 bases lay between the germline ends. The CDR3: CASSQGGAPMGTQYF. Written as DNA, the CDR3 is TGCGCCAGCAGCCAAGGCGGGGCGCCCATGGGGACCCAGTACTTC.

The V call is TRBV30, the J call TRBJ2-1; TRBD1 might be the D (5 bases). V was trimmed by 2 bases and J by 7 bases, leaving 9 bases between them. CDR1 GTSNPN and CDR2 SVGIG come from the germline V gene (reference sequence). This CDR3 is 12 amino acids long. The CDR3 loop reads CAWSRTSNEQFF. CDR3 bases: TGTGCCTGGAGTCGGACATCGAATGAGCAGTTCTTC.

This clone came up a few times. This chain uses TRBV29-1 with TRBJ2-7; TRBD1 matches 10 bases. Germline-derived CDR1 and CDR2 are SQVTM and ANQGSEA. Trimming at V came to 8 bases and at J to 3 bases, leaving 4 bases not matched to a gene. The CDR3 is 12 residues long. The CDR3 loop is CSTGTGDYEQYF. In DNA form, the CDR3 reads TGCAGCACCGGGACAGGGGACTACGAGCAGTACTTC.

About this clone: The junction departs from the called germline gene at one end, perhaps through a read error. The chain has TRBV7-9 and TRBJ2-6; possible D gene TRBD1, 7 bases. The length of the CDR3 is 16 residues. The germline V gene has CDR1 SEHNR and CDR2 FQNEAQ (reference sequence). The CDR3 coding sequence is TGTTCCAGCAGCTCTGGAGGGGGCGGTGGGGCCAACGTCCTGACTTTC. This sequence encodes CSSSSGGGGGANVLTF.

The chain carries TRBV7-2 and TRBJ1-2; 7 positions match TRBD1. The germline V gene has CDR1 SGHTA and CDR2 FQGNSA. With V trimmed by 4 bases and J by 8 bases, 13 bases remained unmatched. The CDR3 totals 15 residues. In DNA, the CDR3 is TGTGCCAGCAGCTCCACTGGCAGGGGGAGAGGAGGCTACACCTTC. Its protein is CASSSTGRGRGGYTF.

V gene TRBV5-6 combines with J gene TRBJ2-3; tentative D call: TRBD1 (5 bases). This CDR3 comprises 16 residues. The germline gives CDR1 SGHDT, CDR2 YYEEEE. The V end lost 3 bases, the J end lost 2 bases, and 16 bases lay between the germline ends. DNA of the CDR3: TGTGCCAGCAGCTACTTCAGGGATGCCGACACAGATACGCAGTATTTT. Amino acids: CASSYFRDADTDTQYF.

The chain is built from TRBV20-1 and TRBJ1-1, with D unclear. The germline gives CDR1 DFQATT, CDR2 SNEGSKA (reference sequence). This CDR3 spans 11 amino acids. The V and J ends lost 6 bases and 5 bases respectively, with 10 bases between them. The CDR3 DNA is TGCAGTGCCCCCCAGGAAACTGAAGCTTTCTTT. Protein sequence: CSAPQETEAFF.

The rearrangement links TRBV12-5 to TRBJ1-2, with no clear D. From germline, CDR1 is LGHNT and CDR2 FRNRAP. The V end lost 6 bases, the J end lost 8 bases, and 16 bases lay between the germline ends. This CDR3 has 13 amino acids. The CDR3 is CASGLGTVPGYTF. Here the CDR3 DNA reads TGTGCTAGTGGCCTCGGAACAGTGCCAGGCTACACCTTC.